This record concerns one T cell receptor beta chain sequence. Its antigen remains unidentified. No clone much larger than this one lies a single base away; base qualities are absent. Resection was performed on patients in Japan or China between the mid-2010s and the late 2010s. The histologic diagnosis of each case was independently confirmed on H&E slides by two lung cancer pathologists. The AllPrep DNA/RNA FFPE Kit was used to isolate DNA from FFPE tissue. The V end loses 5 bases and the J end loses 5 bases, and a stretch of 15 bases separates them. The CDR3 runs 14 residues from the cysteine to the phenylalanine. Only the CDR3 portion is preserved as DNA: 42 bases, with reading frame beginning at the first base. CDR1 and CDR2, looked up from the germline V gene, are MNHEY and SVGAGI. This entry belongs to a study of immune evolution from preneoplasia to lung adenocarcinoma (dated by TCRdb to about 2021). Regarding the research as a whole: The study combined immune gene expression, TCR sequencing and multiplex immunofluorescence to profile immune contexture across lung adenocarcinoma precursors and invasive adenocarcinoma. Resected precursor lesions (AAH, AIS, MIA) and invasive adenocarcinomas were compared with paired morphologically normal lung tissue. The sample size was set by how many specimens were available, not by a prior power calculation. The immune data were integrated with whole exome sequencing and methylation data from the same cohort of nodules. The overall cohort comprised approximately 53 patients with pulmonary nodules who underwent surgical resection. The TCR sequencing data were obtained from 45 to 60 patients. The study reported that about a hundred samples were used for TCR sequencing. POLYSOLVER was used to infer class I HLA alleles from exome data, and LOHHLA was used to detect allele-specific HLA loss.

TCR beta CDR3 regions were sequenced from DNA using the immunoSEQ hsTCRbeta Kit. From the authors' description of their analysis: The ImmunoSEQ Analyzer was used to analyse the TCR sequencing data. T cell clonality was defined as 1 minus Pielou's evenness, calculated on productive rearrangements. T cell diversity was measured with the inverse Simpson index on productive templates. T cell density was TCR beta template counts normalized to usable DNA, estimated by amplifying and sequencing housekeeping genes. TCR metrics were compared across histologic stages using two-sided Kruskal-Wallis tests. TCRdb retrieved this table from immuneACCESS and kept in-frame rearrangements only. Not all clones are present; in checked studies, unresolved V genes account for under half, and no reason is known for the remainder. V and J calls and clone size are those listed in that table; D and trimming were worked out from the DNA. A total of 4,000 to 5,000 clones appear in this sample, around four fifths of them only once. Roughly 16% of the sample is in the top ten clones.

Points the paper makes about the study in general: Because all patients were from Japan and China, applicability to Western populations was uncertain. Findings were based on association rather than direct causation; larger cohorts with long-term follow-up and longitudinal biopsies were deemed needed. Normal lung had the highest top T cell clone frequencies, which appeared to decline progressively from AAH through AIS, MIA and invasive adenocarcinoma. Normal lung showed the highest clonality, whereas later-stage lesions appeared to have higher T cell density and diversity but lower clonality.

The sample consisted of FFPE adjacent normal lung tissue. Recombination connected TRBV6-5 to TRBJ1-2; D gene: possibly TRBD1, on 6 matching bases. The TCR originated in an older donor with lung adenocarcinoma. The CDR3 sequence is CASSRPGHLYGYTF. DNA sequence: TGTGCCAGCAGTCGTCCGGGACACCTTTATGGCTACACCTTC.